Sequencing of this T cell receptor (beta chain) was carried out in a study of cytomegalovirus exposure and HLA in healthy donors. This clone is a singleton in its sample. Profiled with immunoSEQ multiplex PCR; TCRdb holds only in-frame clones, not every one. The sample lists a few hundred thousand clones, around 80% occurring once. The specimen was PBMCs. This receptor was identified in a young woman in good health and CMV-seropositive.

CDR3 DNA sequence: TGCGCCAGCAGCTTGGGCCAGCGGGAGGACGAGCAGTACTTC. It specifies CASSLGQREDEQYF. The genes are TRBV5-1 and TRBJ2-7; 9 bases are shared with TRBD2. CDR1 and CDR2 (germline): SGHRS, YFSETQ. The CDR3 is 14 residues long. V gave up 0 bases and J gave up 5 bases; unmatched junction bases: 3.